This T cell receptor beta chain emerged from a study of molecular identifiers for immune sequencing clone quantification. Study-wide context: Within a replicate experiment, RNA obtained from either about 20,000 or 100,000 naive CD8 cells was divided into five aliquots, and four of those aliquots were then sequenced. Study-wide results and limits: Molecules of identical TCR sharing a barcode could underestimate highly expanded clone sizes. Naive cells had under 1% of molecules in clones above 20 RNA copies, effectors over 99%. Even with more than 950,000 naive cells present, spiked Jurkat TCR RNA from one cell was reportedly detectable.

Turning to this clonotype: As yet, its antigen is unknown. The germline gene is not matched at one end of the junction; a read error may be the cause.

TCRdb recomputed calls from the PCR reads with MiXCR, one row per CDR3 protein. Of 97,000 or so distinct CDR3 sequences in the sample, 30% to 45% were seen once. The CDR3 length is 15 residues. The germline V gene has CDR1 SGHVS and CDR2 FNYEAQ. The chain has TRBV7-6 and TRBJ2-3; 8 positions match TRBD2. The sequenced sample consisted of naive CD8+ T cells from blood, with Jurkat cell RNA spiked in. Subset described: FACS-sorted CD8+CD4-CCR7+CD45RA+ naive T cells. The sequence derives from a human donor in good health. Some libraries in this study had Jurkat cell RNA spiked in. Written as DNA, the CDR3 is TGTGCCAGCAGCTTTGTCGGGAGGGCCCCAGATACGCAGAATTTT. Amino acids: CASSFVGRAPDTQNF.